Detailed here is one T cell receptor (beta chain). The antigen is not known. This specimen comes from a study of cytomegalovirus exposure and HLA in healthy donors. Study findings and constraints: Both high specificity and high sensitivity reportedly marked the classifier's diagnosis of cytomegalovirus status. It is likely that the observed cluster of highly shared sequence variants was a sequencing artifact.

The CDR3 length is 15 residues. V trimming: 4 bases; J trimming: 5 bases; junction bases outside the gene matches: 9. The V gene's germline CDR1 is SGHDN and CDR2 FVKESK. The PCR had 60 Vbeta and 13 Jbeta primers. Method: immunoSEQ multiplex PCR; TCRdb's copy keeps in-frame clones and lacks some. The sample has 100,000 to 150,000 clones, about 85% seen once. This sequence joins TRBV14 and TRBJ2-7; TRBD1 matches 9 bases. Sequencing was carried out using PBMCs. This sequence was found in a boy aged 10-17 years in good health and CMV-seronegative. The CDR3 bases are TGTGCCAGCAGCCCGAACCCGGGACAGGGCCACGAGCAGTACTTC. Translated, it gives CASSPNPGQGHEQYF.